The 27 T cell receptor beta chains below were found in one sample sequenced in a study of OX40 agonist ivuxolimab in advanced cancers. Assay used: immunoSEQ multiplex PCR; TCRdb lists only in-frame clones, some missing. The sample lists roughly 48,000 clones, roughly 90% occurring once. Sequencing was performed on CD4+ or CD8+ T cells sorted from blood, taken in a trial of the OX40 agonist ivuxolimab. Receptor source: an adult with an advanced solid tumor such as melanoma, head and neck, liver or kidney cancer.

The rearrangement uses TRBV4-3 and TRBJ1-1; TRBD1 matches 11 bases. With V trimmed by 0 bases and J by 5 bases, 8 bases remained unmatched. CDR1 is LGHNA and CDR2 is YSLEER in the germline V gene. This CDR3 comprises 17 residues. The CDR3 DNA reads as TGCGCCAGCAGCCAAGATAGGACAGGGGGCAAGTCAACTGAAGCTTTCTTT. Its translation is CASSQDRTGGKSTEAFF.

V usage is TRBV5-4 and J usage is TRBJ2-5; no definite D call. The better agreement between TRBJ2-7 and the DNA end casts doubt on the J call. Germline V gives CDR1 SGHNT, CDR2 YYREEE (reference sequence). The CDR3 is 11 amino acids. The chain's CDR3 is CASSLGPEQYF. The CDR3, as DNA: TGTGCCAGCAGCCTAGGACCCGAGCAGTACTTC.

The J gene is TRBJ2-7, the V gene TRBV7-8; no clear D. The CDR3 has 14 residues. CDR1 and CDR2 from the germline V gene are SGHVS and FQNEAQ. Trimming left V 5 bases short and J 5 bases short, with 16 bases between. CDR3 region: CASSVDLIWDEQYF. The CDR3 DNA sequence: TGTGCCAGCAGCGTCGACCTGATATGGGACGAGCAGTACTTC.

This sequence joins TRBV9 and TRBJ1-2; D is undetermined. Germline CDR1 is SGDLS and CDR2 is YYNGEE. The CDR3 length is 12 residues. Trimming left V 7 bases short and J 5 bases short, with 12 bases between. CDR3 sequence reads: CASSGLGYGYTF. The DNA for the CDR3 is TGTGCCAGCTCTGGGTTGGGGTATGGCTACACCTTC.

This chain uses TRBV6-5 with TRBJ1-5; D ambiguous. This CDR3 comprises 15 residues. CDR1 MNHEY and CDR2 SVGAGI come from the germline V gene. V lost 2 bases, J lost 6 bases, and 14 bases lay in between. CDR3 residues: CASSYDTQMRQPQHF. For the CDR3, the DNA is TGTGCCAGCAGTTACGACACCCAGATGCGTCAGCCCCAGCATTTT.

This clone has only one observation. The rearrangement joins TRBV19 to TRBJ2-5; D may be TRBD1 (6 bases). Germline V gene sequence: CDR1 LNHDA, CDR2 SQIVND (reference sequence). With 1 base removed from V and 5 bases from J, the gap between germline ends came to 8 bases. The CDR3 totals 13 residues. The DNA for the CDR3 is TGTGCCAGTAGTATAGTGAGGGGGGAGACCCAGTACTTC. Translation: CASSIVRGETQYF.

This chain links TRBV15 with TRBJ1-4; perhaps TRBD1 as D (5 bases). The CDR3 is made up of 16 amino acids. Trimming cost V 5 bases and J 2 bases, with 15 bases left between them. Per the germline V gene, CDR1 is LNHNV and CDR2 is YYDKDF (reference sequence). CDR3 in DNA: TGTGCCACCAGCTCGACGGGGGGGAGGACTAATGAAAAACTGTTTTTT. Protein: CATSSTGGRTNEKLFF. Looking up the rest from reference TRBV15 and TRBJ1-4 gives the full variable domain: DAMVIQNPRYQVTQFGKPVTLSCSQTLNHNVMYWYQQKSSQAPKLLFHYYDKDFNNEADTPDNFQSRRPNTSFCFLDIRSPGLGDTAMYLCATSSTGGRTNEKLFFGSGTQLSVL.

The J gene is TRBJ2-7, the V gene TRBV28; 11 bases map to TRBD1. The CDR3 spans 14 residues. V lost 3 bases and J lost 3; bases outside the gene matches: 1. Looked up from germline, CDR1 is MDHEN and CDR2 is SYDVKM. CDR3 nucleotides: TGTGCCAGCAGTTTCGGGACAGGGGGCTACGAGCAGTACTTC. Protein sequence: CASSFGTGGYEQYF.

The chain links TRBV5-4 to TRBJ1-3; D not certain. The CDR3 has 15 amino acids. The V end was cut by 3 bases, the J end by 8 bases, with 18 bases between. The germline gives CDR1 SGHNT, CDR2 YYREEE (reference sequence). The CDR3 region has the DNA TGTGCCAGCAGCTCAAACTCACACCCGATTGACACCATATATTTT. Translating gives CASSSNSHPIDTIYF.

This chain links TRBV14 with TRBJ1-5, with a weak D call TRBD1 (5 bases). The ends were cut back, 7 bases at V and 3 bases at J, with 13 bases in the middle. Germline CDR1 is SGHDN and CDR2 is FVKESK. The length of the CDR3 is 14 residues. This CDR3 reads CASTRPGINQPQHF. The CDR3, as DNA: TGTGCCAGCACCCGACCAGGGATCAATCAGCCCCAGCATTTT.

The V call is TRBV19, the J call TRBJ2-3; the D is unclear. V lost 7 bases and J 6 bases, leaving 14 bases between the germline ends. There are 13 residues in the CDR3. From germline, CDR1 is LNHDA and CDR2 SQIVND (reference sequence). CDR3 protein: CASTPQDGDTQYF. CDR3 DNA: TGTGCCAGTACCCCCCAGGACGGGGATACGCAGTATTTT. The whole variable domain, filled in from reference TRBV19 and TRBJ2-3, reads DGGITQSPKYLFRKEGQNVTLSCEQNLNHDAMYWYRQDPGQGLRLIYYSQIVNDFQKGDIAEGYSVSREKKESFPLTVTSAQKNPTAFYLCASTPQDGDTQYFGPGTRLTVL.

The chain recombines TRBV28 with TRBJ1-1; D is ambiguous. In germline, CDR1 is MDHEN, CDR2 SYDVKM. V was clipped by 6 bases and J by 11 bases, with 10 bases between them. The CDR3 runs 10 residues. The CDR3 nucleotides are TGTGCCAGCAGAAGAGGTTGGGCTTTCTTT. Translation: CASRRGWAFF. Combining the CDR3 with reference TRBV28 and TRBJ1-1 gives the whole variable domain DVKVTQSSRYLVKRTGEKVFLECVQDMDHENMFWYRQDPGLGLRLIYFSYDVKMKEKGDIPEGYSVSREKKERFSLILESASTNQTSMYLCASRRGWAFFGQGTRLTVV.

V and J are TRBV2 and TRBJ2-1; 9 nucleotides match TRBD1. Unmatched junction bases numbered 14, after V lost 5 bases and J lost 9 bases. The CDR3 is 16 amino acids. Germline CDR1 is SNHLY and CDR2 is FYNNEI. CDR3 loop: CASSQPQGARVGEQFF. The CDR3 coding sequence is TGTGCCAGCAGTCAGCCACAGGGGGCGAGGGTGGGTGAGCAGTTCTTC. Supplemented by reference TRBV2 and TRBJ2-1, the full variable domain reads EPEVTQTPSHQVTQMGQEVILRCVPISNHLYFYWYRQILGQKVEFLVSFYNNEISEKSEIFDDQFSVERPDGSNFTLKIRSTKLEDSAMYFCASSQPQGARVGEQFFGPGTRLTVL.

This clone was counted only a few times. This chain links TRBV7-2 with TRBJ2-7; TRBD2 matches at 11 bases. The CDR3 runs 14 residues. V was pared by 3 bases and J by 4 bases, with 2 bases of the junction left unmatched. Germline V lookup: CDR1 SGHTA, CDR2 FQGNSA. The CDR3 reads CASSFASGGYEQYF. Here the CDR3 DNA reads TGTGCCAGCAGCTTTGCTAGCGGGGGGTACGAGCAGTACTTC.

The gene calls are TRBV5-4 and TRBJ1-1, with 8 positions matching TRBD1. The V gene's germline CDR1 is SGHNT and CDR2 YYREEE (reference sequence). V lost 1 base, J lost 1 base, and 3 bases stayed unmatched. CDR3 length: 15 amino acids. CDR3 sequence reads: CASSLWGTGNTEAFF. The DNA of the CDR3 is TGTGCCAGCAGCTTGTGGGGGACAGGGAACACTGAAGCTTTCTTT.

This clone came up a few times. The chain carries TRBV27 and TRBJ2-3; D is uncertain. The CDR3 is 16 amino acids. V was cut by 7 bases and J by 2 bases, with 19 bases left in between. CDR1 is MNHEY and CDR2 is SMNVEV in the germline V gene (reference sequence). For the CDR3, the DNA is TGTGCCAGCATGAAGTGGGCAGCGACCTTCACAGATACGCAGTATTTT. It codes for CASMKWAATFTDTQYF.

This clone occurred once. This rearrangement joins TRBV6-6 to TRBJ2-7, with D maybe TRBD1 (6 bases). The CDR3 spans 13 residues. Trimming removed 3 bases from V and 4 bases from J, with 10 bases in between. CDR1 is MNHNY, CDR2 SVGAGI, per germline (reference sequence). Here the CDR3 DNA reads TGTGCCAGCAGTTATGGACAGCCGTACGAGCAGTACTTC. It specifies CASSYGQPYEQYF.

V gene TRBV25-1 combines with J gene TRBJ2-1, with TRBD1 identical over 8 bases. Trimming at V came to 4 bases and at J to 7 bases, leaving 0 bases not matched to a gene. CDR1 and CDR2 (germline): MGHDK, SYGVNS. The CDR3 spans 12 residues. For the CDR3, the DNA is TGTGCCAGCAGTGGGGACAGGAATGAGCAGTTCTTC. Translation gives CASSGDRNEQFF.

The chain has TRBV7-6 and TRBJ1-2, with D possibly TRBD1 on 5 matching bases. Trimming removed 5 bases from V and 5 bases from J, with 21 bases in between. Germline loops: CDR1 SGHVS, CDR2 FNYEAQ. This CDR3 contains 16 residues. The CDR3 DNA reads as TGTGCCAGCAGCATACTTTACAGGCGCGACCTATATGGCTACACCTTC. Translation: CASSILYRRDLYGYTF. Full variable domain (remainder filled in from reference TRBV7-6 and TRBJ1-2): GAGVSQSPRYKVTKRGQDVALRCDPISGHVSLYWYRQALGQGPEFLTYFNYEAQQDKSGLPNDRFSAERPEGSISTLTIQRTEQRDSAMYRCASSILYRRDLYGYTFGSGTRLTVV.

This clone has more than one count but fewer than ten. V and J are TRBV4-2 and TRBJ2-7; a possible D gene is TRBD1 (6 bases). Trimming removed 4 bases from V and 4 bases from J, with 17 bases in between. Germline CDR1 is LGHNA and CDR2 is YNFKEQ. This CDR3 comprises 15 residues. CDR3: CASSRGQDGLYEQYF. The CDR3 DNA sequence: TGTGCCAGCAGCCGGGGGCAGGACGGGCTTTACGAGCAGTACTTC.

V gene TRBV6-1 combines with J gene TRBJ1-1; no firm D call. The CDR3 is 14 residues long. The ends were cut back, 6 bases at V and 1 base at J, with 12 bases in the middle. The V gene's germline CDR1 is MNHNS and CDR2 SASEGT. This CDR3 reads CASSDPMKNTEAFF. The CDR3 DNA sequence: TGTGCCAGCAGCGACCCTATGAAGAACACTGAAGCTTTCTTT.

The chain employs TRBV9 and TRBJ2-2; tentatively, D is TRBD1 or TRBD2 (5 bases each). This CDR3 region has 15 residues. Germline CDR1 and CDR2: SGDLS and YYNGEE. Trimming left V 3 bases short and J 7 bases short, with 16 bases between. DNA for the CDR3: TGTGCCAGCAGCGCCCGGGACGGGGAAGGCGGGGAGCTGTTTTTT. The encoded protein is CASSARDGEGGELFF. The full variable domain, rest sourced from reference TRBV9 and TRBJ2-2, is DSGVTQTPKHLITATGQRVTLRCSPRSGDLSVYWYQQSLDQGLQFLIQYYNGEERAKGNILERFSAQQFPDLHSELNLSSLELGDSALYFCASSARDGEGGELFFGEGSRLTVL.

The chain links TRBV25-1 to TRBJ2-2; a possible D gene is TRBD1 (6 bases). The germline V gene has CDR1 MGHDK and CDR2 SYGVNS. This CDR3 region has 15 residues. Trimming cost V 0 bases and J 4 bases, with 9 bases left between them. The CDR3 DNA sequence: TGTGCCAGCAGTGAATATGGGGGCGTCACCGGGGAGCTGTTTTTT. This translates into CASSEYGGVTGELFF.

The chain joins TRBV13 to TRBJ2-1; D is perhaps TRBD1 (6 bases). V was cut by 6 bases and J by 5 bases, with 11 bases left in between. Germline lookup yields CDR1 PRHDT and CDR2 FYEKMQ (reference sequence). The CDR3 runs 13 residues. The CDR3: CASSLGTNNEQFF. For the CDR3, the DNA is TGTGCCAGCAGTCTCGGGACAAACAATGAGCAGTTCTTC. The full variable domain, its missing parts supplied by reference TRBV13 and TRBJ2-1, is AAGVIQSPRHLIKEKRETATLKCYPIPRHDTVYWYQQGPGQDPQFLISFYEKMQSDKGSIPDRFSAQQFSDYHSELNMSSLELGDSALYFCASSLGTNNEQFFGPGTRLTVL.

The genes are TRBV6-5 and TRBJ1-2, with D maybe TRBD1 (5 bases). The CDR3 is 11 amino acids. CDR1 and CDR2 from the germline V gene are MNHEY and SVGAGI. The V end lost 5 bases, the J end lost 6 bases, and 7 bases lay between the germline ends. For the CDR3, the DNA is TGTGCCAGCAGTCAGGGAGATGGCTACACCTTC. Translated, it gives CASSQGDGYTF.

The CDR3 spells CASSFGIVDEQYF. The CDR3, as DNA: TGTGCCAGCAGTTTCGGGATCGTCGACGAGCAGTACTTC. This chain links TRBV28 with TRBJ2-7, with D possibly matching TRBD2 (5 bases). V was cut by 3 bases and J by 5 bases, with 11 bases left in between. From germline, CDR1 is MDHEN and CDR2 SYDVKM. The CDR3 runs 13 residues.

This clone appeared a single time. V usage is TRBV28 and J usage is TRBJ2-3; 9 bases are a match to TRBD1. CDR1 is MDHEN, CDR2 SYDVKM, per germline. Trimming at V came to 3 bases and at J to 1 base, leaving 8 bases not matched to a gene. This CDR3 has 17 amino acids. Here the CDR3 reads CASSFGRGDRGTDTQYF. CDR3 sequence (DNA): TGTGCCAGCAGTTTTGGTCGCGGGGACAGGGGCACAGATACGCAGTATTTT.